This entry concerns a single T cell receptor beta chain. Its antigen is as yet unknown. CDR3 size: 13 residues. Trimming left V 6 bases short and J 2 bases short, with 5 bases between. Germline V gives CDR1 SGHAT, CDR2 FQNNGV. Healthy adults negative for HIV, lacking recent acute infections or vaccinations, served as donors. The data belong to a study of shared clonotypes between healthy human individuals. General study points: Relative to their counterparts shared across all four donors, non-shared clonotypes exhibited diminished generation probabilities. Of the naive CD4 clonotypes, around 4.8% were shared across several donors. How much donors shared clonotypes was expected to be affected by sequencing depth.

Using immunoSEQ multiplex PCR, the repertoire was profiled, and TCRdb retains in-frame clones only, with some absent. The sample gives some 2,000,000 clones, nearly 97% of which show up once; around 0.13% is in the top ten. The clonotype originates from a man younger than 30 in good health. The chain couples TRBV11-2 to TRBJ2-6; D unresolved. The sequenced material came from naive CD4+ T cells sorted from blood. Subset here: CD45RA+ positively selected. The DNA for the CDR3 is TGTGCCAGCAGAAATCCTGGGGCCAACGTCCTGACTTTC. Protein sequence: CASRNPGANVLTF.